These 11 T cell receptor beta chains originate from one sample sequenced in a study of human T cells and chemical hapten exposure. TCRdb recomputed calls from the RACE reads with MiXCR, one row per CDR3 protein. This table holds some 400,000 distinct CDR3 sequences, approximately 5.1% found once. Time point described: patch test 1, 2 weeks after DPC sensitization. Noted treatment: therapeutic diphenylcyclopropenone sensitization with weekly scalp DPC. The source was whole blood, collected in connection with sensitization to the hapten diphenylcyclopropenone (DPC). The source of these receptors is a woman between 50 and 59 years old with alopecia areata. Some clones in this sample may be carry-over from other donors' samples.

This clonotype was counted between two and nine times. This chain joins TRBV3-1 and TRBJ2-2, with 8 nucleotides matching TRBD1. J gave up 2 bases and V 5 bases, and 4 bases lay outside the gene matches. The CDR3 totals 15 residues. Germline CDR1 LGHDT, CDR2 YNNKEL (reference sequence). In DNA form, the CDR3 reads TGTGCCAGCAGCACCGGGACAGGAAACACCGGGGAGCTGTTTTTT. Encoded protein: CASSTGTGNTGELFF.

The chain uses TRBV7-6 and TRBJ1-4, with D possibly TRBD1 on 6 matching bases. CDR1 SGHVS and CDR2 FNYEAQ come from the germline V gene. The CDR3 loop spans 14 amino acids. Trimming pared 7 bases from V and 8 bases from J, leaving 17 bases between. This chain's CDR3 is CASTSGGLREKLFF. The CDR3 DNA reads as TGTGCCAGCACCTCCGGGGGGCTCAGGGAAAAACTGTTTTTT.

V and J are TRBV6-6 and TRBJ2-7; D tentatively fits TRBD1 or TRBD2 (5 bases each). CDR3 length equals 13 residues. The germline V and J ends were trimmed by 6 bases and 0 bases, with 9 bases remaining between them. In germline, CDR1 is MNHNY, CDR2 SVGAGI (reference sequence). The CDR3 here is CASRGPASYEQYF. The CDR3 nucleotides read TGTGCCAGCAGGGGACCGGCCTCCTACGAGCAGTACTTC.

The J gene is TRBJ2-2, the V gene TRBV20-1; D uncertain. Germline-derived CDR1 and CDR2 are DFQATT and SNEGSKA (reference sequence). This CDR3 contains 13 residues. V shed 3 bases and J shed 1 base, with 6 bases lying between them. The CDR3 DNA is TGCAGTGCTAGTCTGGAGAACACCGGGGAGCTGTTTTTT. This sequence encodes CSASLENTGELFF.

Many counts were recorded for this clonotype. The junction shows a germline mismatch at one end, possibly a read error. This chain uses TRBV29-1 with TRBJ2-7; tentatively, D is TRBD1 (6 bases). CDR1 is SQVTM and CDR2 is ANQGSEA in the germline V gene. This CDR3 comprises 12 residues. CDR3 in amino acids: CSVNGDIYKQYF. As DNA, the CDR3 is TGCAGCGTGAATGGGGACATCTACAAGCAGTACTTC.

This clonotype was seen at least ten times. The DNA for the CDR3 is TGTGCCAGCAGCTCTAGGACTTTCTCGGATACGCAGTATTTT. Protein sequence: CASSSRTFSDTQYF. This chain joins TRBV7-2 and TRBJ2-3; D may be TRBD2 (5 bases). Germline V gene lookup returns CDR1 SGHTA and CDR2 FQGNSA. The CDR3 is 14 amino acids. Trimming removed 4 bases from V and 6 bases from J, with 14 bases in between.

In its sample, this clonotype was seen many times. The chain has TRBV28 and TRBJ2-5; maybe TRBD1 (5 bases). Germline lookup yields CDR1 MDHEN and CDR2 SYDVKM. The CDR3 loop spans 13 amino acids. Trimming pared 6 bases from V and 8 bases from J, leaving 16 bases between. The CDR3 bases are TGTGCCAGCAGGAAGACAGATAAGAGAACCCAGTACTTC. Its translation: CASRKTDKRTQYF. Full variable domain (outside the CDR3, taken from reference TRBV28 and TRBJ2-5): DVKVTQSSRYLVKRTGEKVFLECVQDMDHENMFWYRQDPGLGLRLIYFSYDVKMKEKGDIPEGYSVSREKKERFSLILESASTNQTSMYLCASRKTDKRTQYFGPGTRLLVL.

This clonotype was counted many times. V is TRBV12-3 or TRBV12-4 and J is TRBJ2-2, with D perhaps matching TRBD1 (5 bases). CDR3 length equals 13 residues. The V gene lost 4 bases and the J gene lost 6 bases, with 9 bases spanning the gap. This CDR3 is CASSSRVPGELFF. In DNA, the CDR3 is TGTGCCAGCAGTTCCAGGGTCCCCGGGGAGCTGTTTTTT.

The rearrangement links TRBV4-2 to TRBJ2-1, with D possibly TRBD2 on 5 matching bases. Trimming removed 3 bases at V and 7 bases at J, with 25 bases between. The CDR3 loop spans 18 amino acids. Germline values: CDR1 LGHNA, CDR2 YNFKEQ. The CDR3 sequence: CASSQFVETADWTNEQFF. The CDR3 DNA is TGTGCCAGCAGCCAGTTTGTCGAAACGGCCGACTGGACTAATGAGCAGTTCTTC.

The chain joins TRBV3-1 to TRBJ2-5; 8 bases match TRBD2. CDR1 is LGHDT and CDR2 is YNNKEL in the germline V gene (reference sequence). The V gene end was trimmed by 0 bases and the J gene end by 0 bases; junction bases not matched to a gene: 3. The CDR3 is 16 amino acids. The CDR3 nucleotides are TGTGCCAGCAGCCAAGATGCTAGCGGGTACCAAGAGACCCAGTACTTC. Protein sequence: CASSQDASGYQETQYF.

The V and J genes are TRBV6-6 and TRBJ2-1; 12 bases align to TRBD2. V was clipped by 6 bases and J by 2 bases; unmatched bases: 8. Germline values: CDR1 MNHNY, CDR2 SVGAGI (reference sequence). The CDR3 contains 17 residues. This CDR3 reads CASSLSTSGGPYNEQFF. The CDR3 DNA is TGTGCCAGCAGCCTTAGTACTAGCGGGGGGCCCTACAATGAGCAGTTCTTC.